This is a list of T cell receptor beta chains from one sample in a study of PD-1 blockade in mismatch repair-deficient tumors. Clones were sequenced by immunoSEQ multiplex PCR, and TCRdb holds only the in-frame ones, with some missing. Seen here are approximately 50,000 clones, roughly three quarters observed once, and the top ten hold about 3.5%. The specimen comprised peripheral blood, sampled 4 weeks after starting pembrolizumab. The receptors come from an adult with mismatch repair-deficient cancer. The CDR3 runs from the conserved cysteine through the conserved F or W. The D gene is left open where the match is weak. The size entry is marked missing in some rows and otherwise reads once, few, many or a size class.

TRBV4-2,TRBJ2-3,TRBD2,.,CASSQVASGATDTQYF,TGTGCCAGCAGCCAGGTGGCTAGCGGGGCCACAGATACGCAGTATTTT
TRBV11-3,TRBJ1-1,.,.,CASSLWEASAFF,TGTGCCAGCAGCCTATGGGAGGCGAGCGCTTTCTTT
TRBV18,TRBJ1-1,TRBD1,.,CASSPGQDTEAFF,TGTGCCAGCTCCCCTGGACAGGACACTGAAGCTTTCTTT
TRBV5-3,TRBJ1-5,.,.,CARSPGSAGRMYASNQPQHF,TGTGCCAGAAGCCCCGGTTCGGCAGGGAGGATGTATGCGAGCAATCAGCCCCAGCATTTT
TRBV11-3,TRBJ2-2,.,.,CASSLDDYHGELFF,TGTGCCAGCAGCTTAGATGACTATCACGGGGAGCTGTTTTTT
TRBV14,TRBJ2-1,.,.,CASSQRPGYNEQFF,TGTGCCAGCAGCCAAAGACCCGGTTACAATGAGCAGTTCTTC
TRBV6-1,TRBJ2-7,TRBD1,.,CASSDNRGAYEQYF,TGTGCCAGCAGTGACAACAGGGGAGCCTACGAGCAGTACTTC
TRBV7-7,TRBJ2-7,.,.,CASSLTQGYEQYF,TGTGCTAGCAGCTTAACCCAGGGTTACGAGCAGTACTTC
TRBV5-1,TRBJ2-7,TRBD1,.,CASSLGTGVDEQYF,TGCGCCAGCAGCTTGGGGACAGGGGTCGACGAGCAGTACTTC
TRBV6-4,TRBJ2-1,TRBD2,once,CASSPLAGGSYNEQFF,TGTGCCAGCAGCCCTTTAGCGGGAGGTTCCTACAATGAGCAGTTCTTC
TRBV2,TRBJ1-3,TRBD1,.,CASSTDRATNTIYF,TGTGCCAGCAGTACCGACAGGGCAACAAACACCATATATTTT
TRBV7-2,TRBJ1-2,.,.,CASSKSGHGYTF,TGTGCCAGCAGCAAATCGGGCCATGGCTACACCTTC
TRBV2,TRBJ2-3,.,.,CASSEDTTDTQYF,TGTGCCAGCAGTGAAGACACCACAGATACGCAGTATTTT
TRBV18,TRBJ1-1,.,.,CASSPAVLNTEAFF,TGTGCCAGCTCACCAGCAGTTTTGAACACTGAAGCTTTCTTT
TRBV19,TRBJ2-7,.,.,CASSTTLPFGAAIEQYF,TGTGCCAGTAGTACGACCCTACCGTTTGGAGCGGCAATCGAGCAGTACTTC
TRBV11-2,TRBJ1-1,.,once,CASSPRTEMNTEAFF,TGTGCCAGCAGCCCCCGGACGGAAATGAACACTGAAGCTTTCTTT
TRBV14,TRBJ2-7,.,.,CASSWGQGYEQYF,TGTGCCAGCAGTTGGGGGCAGGGTTACGAGCAGTACTTC
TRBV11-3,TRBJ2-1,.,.,CASSLEGFGSYNEQFF,TGTGCCAGCAGCTTAGAGGGATTCGGATCCTACAATGAGCAGTTCTTC